This T cell receptor beta chain was identified in a study of cytomegalovirus exposure and HLA in healthy donors. Study background: There were 100 million to 130 million unique TCR beta sequences, drawn from some 180 million T cells, in an earlier analysis.

Germline V gene lookup returns CDR1 SSHAT and CDR2 FNYEAQ (reference sequence). The CDR3 has 15 amino acids. V shed 1 base, J shed 4 bases, and the junction held 4 bases outside the gene matches. For this clone: Its antigen remains unidentified.

Primers included in the PCR were 60 Vbeta and 13 Jbeta primers. Sequencing used immunoSEQ multiplex PCR; TCRdb keeps in-frame clones, though not all of them. The sample has tens of thousands of clones. Study results and caveats: Later on, a genetic analysis was performed. It linked a missense variant in DCLRE1C with V- and J-gene trimming of TCR beta. An observed cluster of highly shared sequence variants was recorded as a likely sequencing artifact. In vitro confirmation showed a few CMV-associated chains to be CMV antigen specific.

This chain joins TRBV7-7 and TRBJ2-5, with 9 bases that match TRBD2. Sequenced: PBMCs. The receptor's source is a woman aged 40 to 50 in good health and CMV-seronegative. The CDR3 loop is CASSLGRGGRETQYF. The CDR3 DNA reads as TGTGCCAGCAGCTTAGGGCGGGGGGGCCGAGAGACCCAGTACTTC.